The 10 T cell receptor beta chains reported below all come from one sample, sequenced in a study of cytomegalovirus exposure and HLA in healthy donors. PCR was performed using 60 Vbeta and 13 Jbeta primers. Method: immunoSEQ multiplex PCR; TCRdb's copy keeps in-frame clones and lacks some. The sample records about 190,000 clones, over 70% being singletons. Sequencing was done on a sample of PBMCs. The receptor source for this set is a woman younger than 45 in good health and CMV-seropositive.

This chain's CDR3 is CASSLSTGKTDTQYF. CDR3 sequence (DNA): TGTGCCAGCAGCCTTTCGACAGGGAAGACAGATACGCAGTATTTT. The chain links TRBV16 to TRBJ2-3, with 7 bases that match TRBD1. Germline-derived CDR1 and CDR2 are KGHSY and FQNENV. Trimming removed 4 bases from V and 3 bases from J; junction bases left unmatched: 7. CDR3 size: 15 residues.

The rearrangement uses TRBV5-6 and TRBJ1-2, with 8 nucleotides matching TRBD1. Germline V gives CDR1 SGHDT, CDR2 YYEEEE. The CDR3 spans 14 residues. The junction had 12 bases not matched to a gene; V was cut back by 6 bases and J by 8 bases. CDR3 sequence (DNA): TGTGCCAGCACCTGGCTCGACAGGGGTAAAGGCTACACCTTC. Protein: CASTWLDRGKGYTF.

V and J are TRBV19 and TRBJ1-1; D ambiguous. Germline-derived CDR1 and CDR2 are LNHDA and SQIVND (reference sequence). V was pared by 7 bases and J by 0 bases, with 12 bases between. CDR3 size: 14 residues. The CDR3 nucleotides read TGTGCCAGTATCCCCCAGGCGATGAACACTGAAGCTTTCTTT. Protein product: CASIPQAMNTEAFF.

The rearrangement uses TRBV19 and TRBJ2-6; D is ambiguous. CDR1 LNHDA and CDR2 SQIVND come from the germline V gene (reference sequence). The CDR3 length is 15 residues. Trimming shortened V by 6 bases and J by 0 bases, and 9 bases separated the two germline ends. The chain's CDR3 is CASRRYVSGANVLTF. CDR3 sequence (DNA): TGTGCCAGTAGGAGGTACGTCTCTGGGGCCAACGTCCTGACTTTC.

The V call is TRBV13, the J call TRBJ1-2; the match to TRBD1 covers 8 bases. The CDR3 sequence is 14 residues long. CDR1 PRHDT and CDR2 FYEKMQ come from the germline V gene (reference sequence). The trim removed 5 bases at V and 6 bases at J, leaving 8 bases unmatched. The CDR3 region is CASSPNQGADGYTF. Written as DNA, the CDR3 is TGTGCCAGCAGCCCGAATCAGGGGGCAGATGGCTACACCTTC.

This rearrangement joins TRBV29-1 to TRBJ2-3; 10 nucleotides agree with TRBD1. The junction had 19 bases not matched to a gene; V was cut back by 7 bases and J by 0 bases. The CDR3 spans 19 residues. The germline gives CDR1 SQVTM, CDR2 ANQGSEA. CDR3 DNA: TGCAGCGCACAAGAAGACAGGGGGCAATCCCTCGGGAGCACAGATACGCAGTATTTT. As protein: CSAQEDRGQSLGSTDTQYF.

This clone occurred once. The chain links TRBV2 to TRBJ1-5; 7 positions match TRBD1. V lost 6 bases, J lost 3 bases, and 8 bases stayed unmatched. From germline, CDR1 is SNHLY and CDR2 FYNNEI. The CDR3 covers 15 residues. CDR3 amino acids: CASRAEGAANQPQHF. Written as DNA, the CDR3 is TGTGCCAGCAGAGCGGAGGGGGCCGCCAATCAGCCCCAGCATTTT. The whole variable domain, filled in from reference TRBV2 and TRBJ1-5, reads EPEVTQTPSHQVTQMGQEVILRCVPISNHLYFYWYRQILGQKVEFLVSFYNNEISEKSEIFDDQFSVERPDGSNFTLKIRSTKLEDSAMYFCASRAEGAANQPQHFGDGTRLSIL.

The chain joins TRBV28 to TRBJ2-1; D is possibly TRBD2 (6 bases). The V gene's germline CDR1 is MDHEN and CDR2 SYDVKM. Trimming cost V 5 bases and J 10 bases, with 18 bases left between them. The length of the CDR3 is 14 residues. CDR3 protein: CASSQPGVRREQFF. The DNA for the CDR3 is TGTGCCAGCAGTCAGCCGGGAGTGCGCAGGGAGCAGTTCTTC.

This chain joins TRBV14 and TRBJ1-2; perhaps TRBD1 as D (5 bases). V was clipped by 4 bases and J by 2 bases, with 8 bases between them. CDR1 and CDR2 (germline): SGHDN, FVKESK. The CDR3 covers 13 residues. The CDR3 is CASSRKGNYGYTF. The CDR3 DNA reads TGTGCCAGCAGCCGAAAGGGGAACTATGGCTACACCTTC.

The chain combines TRBV7-8 with TRBJ1-1; the D is unclear. The germline gives CDR1 SGHVS, CDR2 FQNEAQ. This CDR3 spans 12 amino acids. The V gene lost 5 bases and the J gene lost 12 bases, with 16 bases spanning the gap. Written as DNA, the CDR3 is TGTGCCAGCAGCCCTCGACTGATCCAAACTTTCTTT. Translation: CASSPRLIQTFF. The variable domain in full, with the rest retrieved from reference TRBV7-8 and TRBJ1-1, is GAGVSQSPRYKVAKRGQDVALRCDPISGHVSLFWYQQALGQGPEFLTYFQNEAQLDKSGLPSDRFFAERPEGSVSTLKIQRTQQEDSAVYLCASSPRLIQTFFGQGTRLTVV.